The 20 T cell receptor beta chains listed next were all sequenced from one sample in a study of OX40 agonist ivuxolimab in advanced cancers. Libraries were prepared by immunoSEQ multiplex PCR; TCRdb keeps only in-frame clonotypes and omits some of them. The sample has about 68,000 clones, roughly nine tenths seen once. The sample was CD4+ or CD8+ T cells sorted from blood, taken in a trial of the OX40 agonist ivuxolimab. The origin of the receptors is an adult with an advanced solid tumor such as melanoma, head and neck, liver or kidney cancer.

J is TRBJ2-1 and V is TRBV29-1; 8 positions match TRBD1. This CDR3 is built from 19 residues. Germline CDR1 reads SQVTM; CDR2 reads ANQGSEA. V lost 0 bases, J lost 7 bases, and 20 bases stayed unmatched. The CDR3 sequence: CSVEDPRDPRQGKKNEQFF. As DNA, the CDR3 is TGCAGCGTTGAAGACCCGCGAGACCCCCGACAGGGGAAAAAGAATGAGCAGTTCTTC.

The chain recombines TRBV25-1 with TRBJ1-2; a possible D gene is TRBD1 (6 bases). Germline CDR1 reads MGHDK; CDR2 reads SYGVNS. Trimming stripped 6 bases from V and 6 bases from J, with 11 bases between. There are 12 residues in the CDR3. CDR3: CASRGGGDGYTF. CDR3 bases: TGTGCCAGCAGAGGAGGGGGAGATGGCTACACCTTC.

The chain has TRBV5-1 and TRBJ2-1; 11 bases agree with TRBD2. With V trimmed by 0 bases and J by 7 bases, 12 bases remained unmatched. Germline assignment: CDR1 SGHRS and CDR2 YFSETQ. The CDR3 contains 18 residues. In DNA, the CDR3 is TGCGCCAGCAGCTTGGGGGGGACTAGCGGCTACCGGCGGAATGAGCAGTTCTTC. Translation gives CASSLGGTSGYRRNEQFF.

The chain couples TRBV18 to TRBJ1-2; D is uncertain. The CDR3 runs to 17 residues. V was shortened by 2 bases and J by 4 bases, with 20 bases between the two germline ends. Germline V gene data show CDR1 as KGHSH and CDR2 as LQKENI. The DNA for the CDR3 is TGTGCCAGCTCACCAAACGAGTCGGGGTGGGGATCCTATGGCTACACCTTC. Encoded protein: CASSPNESGWGSYGYTF.

The J gene is TRBJ2-5, the V gene TRBV7-9, with 8 bases lining up with TRBD2. Trimming cost V 3 bases and J 4 bases; bases outside gene matches: 7. Germline V gene data show CDR1 as SEHNR and CDR2 as FQNEAQ (reference sequence). The CDR3 loop spans 15 amino acids. The CDR3 nucleotides read TGTGCCAGCAGCTTCTCTAGCGGGCCGGGAGAGACCCAGTACTTC. This codes for CASSFSSGPGETQYF.

The chain has TRBV18 and TRBJ2-7; D gene unclear. Trimming left V 1 base short and J 1 base short, with 8 bases between. Germline V gives CDR1 KGHSH, CDR2 LQKENI. CDR3 size: 14 residues. CDR3 bases: TGTGCCAGCTCACCACTCAAGGGTTCCTACGAGCAGTACTTC. This sequence encodes CASSPLKGSYEQYF.

Turning to this clone: Relative to the germline gene, one junction end is altered; a read error may explain this. The gene calls are TRBV4-1 and TRBJ2-3; TRBD1 matches at 7 bases. CDR3 length: 17 residues. Germline lookup yields CDR1 MGHRA and CDR2 YSYEKL. The DNA of the CDR3 is TGCGCCAGCAGCCAAGATCCGCCAGGGGGAAGCATAGATACGCAGTATTTT. This codes for CASSQDPPGGSIDTQYF.

The chain employs TRBV5-1 and TRBJ2-1; the match to TRBD2 covers 13 bases. V was pared by 3 bases and J by 4 bases, with 1 base of the junction left unmatched. The CDR3 consists of 15 residues. Per the germline V gene, CDR1 is SGHRS and CDR2 is YFSETQ. The CDR3 region is CASSSGLAGYNEQFF. The CDR3 bases are TGCGCCAGCAGCTCGGGACTAGCGGGATACAATGAGCAGTTCTTC.

The chain uses TRBV10-3 and TRBJ1-4; D perhaps matches TRBD1 (6 bases). Deletions cut 5 bases from V and 8 bases from J, with 12 bases between. Looked up from germline, CDR1 is ENHRY and CDR2 is SYGVKD. The CDR3 is made up of 13 amino acids. CDR3 in DNA: TGTGCCATCAGTTCGCAGGGGCCCGAAAAACTGTTTTTT. Its translation is CAISSQGPEKLFF.

This clone was recorded only once. The chain couples TRBV2 to TRBJ1-2; D gene ambiguous. The CDR3 is made up of 14 amino acids. Between the trimmed V and J ends, which lost 6 bases and 0 bases, there was a span of 11 bases. In germline, CDR1 is SNHLY, CDR2 FYNNEI. CDR3: CASRGRVANYGYTF. The CDR3, as DNA: TGTGCCAGCAGGGGCCGGGTAGCTAACTATGGCTACACCTTC.

The chain links TRBV9 to TRBJ2-3; 7 bases match TRBD2. Germline V gene sequence: CDR1 SGDLS, CDR2 YYNGEE. With V trimmed by 4 bases and J by 5 bases, 16 bases remained unmatched. The CDR3 sequence is 17 residues long. CDR3 DNA sequence: TGTGCCAGCAGCTCCGGAGTTCTGGGGGGGGTCGGAGATACGCAGTATTTT. Amino acid sequence: CASSSGVLGGVGDTQYF.

This rearrangement joins TRBV28 to TRBJ1-1; 11 bases fit TRBD1. This CDR3 has 13 amino acids. V was clipped by 6 bases and J by 6 bases; unmatched bases: 3. Germline V gene data show CDR1 as MDHEN and CDR2 as SYDVKM. CDR3: CASRGQGAAEAFF. The CDR3 bases are TGTGCCAGCAGAGGACAGGGGGCGGCTGAAGCTTTCTTT. Using reference TRBV28 and TRBJ1-1 for the parts outside the CDR3, the full variable domain is DVKVTQSSRYLVKRTGEKVFLECVQDMDHENMFWYRQDPGLGLRLIYFSYDVKMKEKGDIPEGYSVSREKKERFSLILESASTNQTSMYLCASRGQGAAEAFFGQGTRLTVV.

The V call is TRBV28, the J call TRBJ2-1; TRBD2 matches 11 bases. Germline loops: CDR1 MDHEN, CDR2 SYDVKM. The CDR3 runs 14 residues. The junction had 4 bases not matched to a gene; V was cut back by 5 bases and J by 7 bases. For the CDR3, the DNA is TGTGCCAGCAGTCTTAGCGGGAGGGGGAATGAGCAGTTCTTC. Its protein product is CASSLSGRGNEQFF.

J is TRBJ2-7 and V is TRBV10-3, with 11 bases lining up with TRBD2. V lost 8 bases, J lost 4 bases, and 10 bases stayed unmatched. There are 15 residues in the CDR3. CDR1 is ENHRY, CDR2 SYGVKD, per germline. Here the CDR3 DNA reads TGTGCCATCGGGGGGACTAGCGGAGAGAGATACGAGCAGTACTTC. It codes for CAIGGTSGERYEQYF.

This chain joins TRBV9 and TRBJ1-2; possibly TRBD1 for D (6 bases). V was shortened by 3 bases and J by 7 bases, with 22 bases between the two germline ends. Per the germline V gene, CDR1 is SGDLS and CDR2 is YYNGEE. This CDR3 region has 16 residues. CDR3 sequence reads: CASSDSKQGEESGYTF. The CDR3 nucleotides are TGTGCCAGCAGCGACTCCAAACAGGGAGAGGAGAGTGGCTACACCTTC.

This rearrangement joins TRBV6-1 to TRBJ1-1; D ambiguous. V was trimmed by 6 bases and J by 1 base, leaving 12 bases between them. This CDR3 has 14 residues. Germline assignment: CDR1 MNHNS and CDR2 SASEGT. The CDR3 coding sequence is TGTGCCAGCAGCGAATGGACGGAGAACACTGAAGCTTTCTTT. Translation gives CASSEWTENTEAFF.

The CDR3 protein is CASSEATAGLAGGSYEQYF. DNA for the CDR3: TGTGCCAGCAGTGAAGCCACCGCGGGTCTAGCGGGAGGCTCCTACGAGCAGTACTTC. The rearrangement joins TRBV6-1 to TRBJ2-7; 11 bases are shared with TRBD2. Germline trimming cut 0 bases from V and 0 bases from J; bases unmatched to any gene: 10. The germline V gene encodes CDR1 MNHNS and CDR2 SASEGT. CDR3 size: 19 residues.

The rearrangement links TRBV28 to TRBJ2-3, with TRBD2 matching 7 bases. CDR1 is MDHEN, CDR2 SYDVKM, per germline. The CDR3 runs 17 residues. The junction had 11 bases not matched to a gene; V was cut back by 3 bases and J by 2 bases. CDR3: CASSFPYGLADTDTQYF. DNA for the CDR3: TGTGCCAGCAGTTTCCCATATGGTCTAGCGGACACAGATACGCAGTATTTT.

This chain uses TRBV5-1 with TRBJ2-7; D remains ambiguous. CDR1 is SGHRS and CDR2 is YFSETQ in the germline V gene. The V and J ends lost 4 bases and 2 bases respectively, with 13 bases between them. The CDR3 length is 14 residues. As DNA, the CDR3 is TGCGCCAGCAGCCCAATTGGGAATGCCTACGAGCAGTACTTC. Amino acids: CASSPIGNAYEQYF.

V usage is TRBV19 and J usage is TRBJ1-5; weak D call: TRBD1 (5 bases). V gave up 5 bases and J gave up 11 bases, with 10 bases separating them. Germline CDR1 reads LNHDA; CDR2 reads SQIVND (reference sequence). The CDR3 runs to 11 residues. CDR3 nucleotide sequence: TGTGCCAGTAGTCACGAAGGGGCCCAGCATTTT. This translates into CASSHEGAQHF. Full variable domain (outside the CDR3, taken from reference TRBV19 and TRBJ1-5): DGGITQSPKYLFRKEGQNVTLSCEQNLNHDAMYWYRQDPGQGLRLIYYSQIVNDFQKGDIAEGYSVSREKKESFPLTVTSAQKNPTAFYLCASSHEGAQHFGDGTRLSIL.